This T cell receptor (beta chain) was sequenced during a study of memory CD4+ T cells and cytomegalovirus serostatus. Using immunoSEQ multiplex PCR, the repertoire was profiled, and TCRdb retains in-frame clones only, with some absent. Seen here are some 48,000 clones, under 80% observed once, and the top ten hold roughly 0.71%. V was cut by 0 bases and J by 2 bases, with 11 bases left in between. The CDR3 length is 15 residues. CDR1 and CDR2 (germline): SGHNT, YYREEE (reference sequence). The sort gate was single viable CD3+CD4+CD8-CD45RO+ cells for memory CD4+ T cells. What was sequenced was memory CD4+ T cells from blood. This clonotype was obtained from an adult in good health and CMV-seronegative. The rearrangement links TRBV5-4 to TRBJ1-1; perhaps TRBD1 as D (5 bases). CDR3 DNA sequence: TGTGCCAGCAGCTTGGCCGGGACGGCAAACACTGAAGCTTTCTTT. Amino acids: CASSLAGTANTEAFF.